These 19 T cell receptor beta chains were sequenced from one sample in a study of blood T cell repertoires in COVID-19. Method: immunoSEQ multiplex PCR; TCRdb's copy keeps in-frame clones and lacks some. The table shows some 250,000 clones, with approximately 85% occurring only once. The sample was PBMCs or T cells enriched from blood (not recorded which). These receptors were taken from a woman aged 45-59 years who had recovered from COVID-19.

This sequence joins TRBV27 and TRBJ1-2; a possible D gene is TRBD1 (5 bases). Germline V gene sequence: CDR1 MNHEY, CDR2 SMNVEV (reference sequence). Trimming stripped 4 bases from V and 4 bases from J, with 13 bases between. This CDR3 has 14 amino acids. The CDR3 DNA is TGTGCCAGCAGTTCCCGGGACTTTTCCTATGGCTACACCTTC. It yields the protein CASSSRDFSYGYTF.

J is TRBJ2-1 and V is TRBV18; possibly TRBD1 for D (6 bases). The CDR3 runs 15 residues. CDR1 and CDR2 from the germline V gene are KGHSH and LQKENI. The V gene lost 6 bases and the J gene lost 1 base, with 13 bases spanning the gap. CDR3 sequence reads: CASSPDRPSYNEQFF. CDR3 bases: TGTGCCAGCTCTCCCGACAGGCCGTCCTACAATGAGCAGTTCTTC.

The chain recombines TRBV25-1 with TRBJ2-1; 10 bases agree with TRBD2. V shed 4 bases, J shed 6 bases, and the junction held 9 bases outside the gene matches. The germline V gene encodes CDR1 MGHDK and CDR2 SYGVNS. This CDR3 spans 16 amino acids. CDR3 sequence: CASSVSASGSFNEQFF. The CDR3 bases are TGTGCCAGCAGTGTTTCGGCTAGCGGGAGCTTCAATGAGCAGTTCTTC. Full variable domain (missing parts from reference TRBV25-1 and TRBJ2-1): EADIYQTPRYLVIGTGKKITLECSQTMGHDKMYWYQQDPGMELHLIHYSYGVNSTEKGDLSSESTVSRIRTEHFPLTLESARPSHTSQYLCASSVSASGSFNEQFFGPGTRLTVL.

V and J are TRBV7-2 and TRBJ2-7; D perhaps matches TRBD1 (5 bases). Germline values: CDR1 SGHTA, CDR2 FQGNSA. The V end was cut by 4 bases, the J end by 3 bases, with 13 bases between. The CDR3 totals 14 residues. The CDR3, as DNA: TGTGCCAGCAGCTCTGCCACGACAGTCTACGAGCAGTACTTC. It specifies CASSSATTVYEQYF.

J is TRBJ1-1 and V is TRBV28, with 9 bases aligning to TRBD1. CDR3 size: 12 residues. The V segment lost 4 bases and the J segment 11 bases; nucleotides outside the gene matches: 5. The germline CDR1 and CDR2 sequences are MDHEN and SYDVKM. The CDR3 coding sequence is TGTGCCAGCAGTTCTAACAGGGGGCAGGCTTTCTTT. Translation: CASSSNRGQAFF.

The V and J genes are TRBV5-4 and TRBJ1-2; 10 bases align to TRBD1. CDR3 size: 15 residues. Germline V gene data show CDR1 as SGHNT and CDR2 as YYREEE (reference sequence). After removal of 1 base from V and 7 bases from J, the junction contained 7 bases not matched to a gene. The CDR3 DNA sequence: TGTGCCAGCAGCTTGAAAGACAGGGGGCATGGTGGCTACACCTTC. Translating it yields CASSLKDRGHGGYTF.

This chain joins TRBV5-4 and TRBJ2-1; the D gene is possibly TRBD2 (5 bases). Per germline, CDR1 SGHNT and CDR2 YYREEE (reference sequence). The V end lost 1 base, the J end lost 8 bases, and 16 bases lay between the germline ends. This CDR3 is built from 15 residues. CDR3 coding DNA: TGTGCCAGCAGCTTGATCGACTATAGTGGGGATGAGCAGTTCTTC. This codes for CASSLIDYSGDEQFF.

The chain joins TRBV6-1 to TRBJ2-4; D unclear. V lost 3 bases, J lost 1 base, and 4 bases lay in between. CDR1 and CDR2 (germline): MNHNS, SASEGT. This CDR3 is built from 13 residues. The CDR3 nucleotides read TGTGCCAGCAGTGACGGGGCCAAAAACATTCAGTACTTC. It yields the protein CASSDGAKNIQYF.

The chain combines TRBV2 with TRBJ2-2; perhaps TRBD2 as D (5 bases). Germline CDR1 SNHLY, CDR2 FYNNEI. V was cut by 4 bases and J by 7 bases, with 10 bases left in between. CDR3 length equals 13 residues. This chain's CDR3 is CASSVLGGGELFF. The CDR3 DNA follows: TGTGCCAGCAGTGTACTAGGTGGCGGGGAGCTGTTTTTT.

The V call is TRBV11-2, the J call TRBJ1-2; D remains unclear. The CDR3 has 15 amino acids. CDR1 and CDR2 (germline): SGHAT, FQNNGV. Trimming took off 4 bases at V and 0 bases at J, with 12 bases between the two ends. CDR3 coding DNA: TGTGCCAGCAGCTCCTCAGATCTAGCTAACTATGGCTACACCTTC. This sequence encodes CASSSSDLANYGYTF.

The chain uses TRBV4-1 and TRBJ2-2; 8 bases align to TRBD1. V shed 3 bases, J shed 6 bases, and the junction held 3 bases outside the gene matches. The germline CDR1 and CDR2 sequences are MGHRA and YSYEKL. The CDR3 runs 14 residues. The CDR3 protein is CASSHPTGAGELFF. The CDR3 DNA is TGCGCCAGCAGCCACCCGACAGGGGCCGGGGAGCTGTTTTTT.

This clone turned up a few times. V and J are TRBV21-1 and TRBJ1-4; the listed D gene, TRBD1, was not tested against the DNA. TRBV21-1 is a pseudogene. There are 15 residues in the CDR3. CDR3 residues: CASSRPGQGVEKLFF. CDR3 nucleotides: TGTGCCAGCAGCAGACCGGGACAGGGGGTTGAAAAACTGTTTTTT.

V and J are TRBV7-2 and TRBJ1-5; TRBD1 matches 10 bases. CDR1 and CDR2 (germline): SGHTA, FQGNSA. With 5 bases clipped from V and 7 bases from J, the junction kept 5 bases outside the gene matches. The CDR3 is 14 residues long. CDR3 in amino acids: CASSADRGRQPQHF. CDR3 bases: TGTGCCAGCAGCGCAGACAGGGGGCGGCAGCCCCAGCATTTT. Complete variable domain (other parts from reference TRBV7-2 and TRBJ1-5): GAGVSQSPSNKVTEKGKDVELRCDPISGHTALYWYRQSLGQGLEFLIYFQGNSAPDKSGLPSDRFSAERTGGSVSTLTIQRTQQEDSAVYLCASSADRGRQPQHFGDGTRLSIL.

This chain joins TRBV6-5 and TRBJ1-2; weak D call: TRBD1 (6 bases). Germline CDR1 and CDR2: MNHEY and SVGAGI. With 0 bases removed from V and 4 bases from J, the gap between germline ends came to 9 bases. The CDR3 is made up of 14 amino acids. CDR3 in amino acids: CASSYSNRVYGYTF. The CDR3 coding sequence is TGTGCCAGCAGTTACTCGAACAGGGTCTATGGCTACACCTTC.

V is TRBV19 and J is TRBJ1-5, with 9 bases aligning to TRBD1. Losses at the gene ends were 5 bases for V and 5 bases for J; bases not matched to a gene: 13. Germline V gives CDR1 LNHDA, CDR2 SQIVND (reference sequence). The CDR3 loop spans 17 amino acids. CDR3 sequence (DNA): TGTGCCAGTAGTCCCTGGGAGAGGGGACAGGGATATCAGCCCCAGCATTTT. Translated: CASSPWERGQGYQPQHF.

The chain is built from TRBV4-1 and TRBJ2-3; D gene uncertain. V dropped 0 bases and J dropped 2 bases, with 15 bases sitting between them. Germline CDR1 and CDR2: MGHRA and YSYEKL. This CDR3 spans 17 amino acids. CDR3 protein: CASSQDLGGAATDTQYF. CDR3 nucleotide sequence: TGCGCCAGCAGCCAAGATCTCGGCGGAGCAGCCACAGATACGCAGTATTTT.

This rearrangement joins TRBV15 to TRBJ2-1; 7 bases align to TRBD2. After removal of 5 bases from V and 2 bases from J, the junction contained 15 bases not matched to a gene. CDR1 and CDR2 (germline): LNHNV, YYDKDF (reference sequence). The CDR3 has 18 amino acids. This chain's CDR3 is CATSAHPPGREPYNEQFF. In nucleotides, the CDR3 is TGTGCCACCAGCGCCCATCCGCCGGGGAGGGAGCCCTACAATGAGCAGTTCTTC.

This clone has only one observation. The rearrangement uses TRBV30 and TRBJ2-3, with D perhaps matching TRBD2 (6 bases). This CDR3 is built from 15 residues. Trimming removed 0 bases at V and 0 bases at J, with 10 bases between. CDR1 GTSNPN and CDR2 SVGIG come from the germline V gene (reference sequence). The CDR3 nucleotides are TGTGCCTGGAGTGTAAGACTAGTCAGCACAGATACGCAGTATTTT. Residues: CAWSVRLVSTDTQYF.

The genes are TRBV5-1 and TRBJ2-2; unclear D gene. The CDR3 is 14 amino acids. V gave up 4 bases and J gave up 6 bases, with 13 bases separating them. Germline V gives CDR1 SGHRS, CDR2 YFSETQ. Here the CDR3 DNA reads TGCGCCAGCAGCCCCCTCCGGGTCCCCGGGGAGCTGTTTTTT. This encodes CASSPLRVPGELFF.